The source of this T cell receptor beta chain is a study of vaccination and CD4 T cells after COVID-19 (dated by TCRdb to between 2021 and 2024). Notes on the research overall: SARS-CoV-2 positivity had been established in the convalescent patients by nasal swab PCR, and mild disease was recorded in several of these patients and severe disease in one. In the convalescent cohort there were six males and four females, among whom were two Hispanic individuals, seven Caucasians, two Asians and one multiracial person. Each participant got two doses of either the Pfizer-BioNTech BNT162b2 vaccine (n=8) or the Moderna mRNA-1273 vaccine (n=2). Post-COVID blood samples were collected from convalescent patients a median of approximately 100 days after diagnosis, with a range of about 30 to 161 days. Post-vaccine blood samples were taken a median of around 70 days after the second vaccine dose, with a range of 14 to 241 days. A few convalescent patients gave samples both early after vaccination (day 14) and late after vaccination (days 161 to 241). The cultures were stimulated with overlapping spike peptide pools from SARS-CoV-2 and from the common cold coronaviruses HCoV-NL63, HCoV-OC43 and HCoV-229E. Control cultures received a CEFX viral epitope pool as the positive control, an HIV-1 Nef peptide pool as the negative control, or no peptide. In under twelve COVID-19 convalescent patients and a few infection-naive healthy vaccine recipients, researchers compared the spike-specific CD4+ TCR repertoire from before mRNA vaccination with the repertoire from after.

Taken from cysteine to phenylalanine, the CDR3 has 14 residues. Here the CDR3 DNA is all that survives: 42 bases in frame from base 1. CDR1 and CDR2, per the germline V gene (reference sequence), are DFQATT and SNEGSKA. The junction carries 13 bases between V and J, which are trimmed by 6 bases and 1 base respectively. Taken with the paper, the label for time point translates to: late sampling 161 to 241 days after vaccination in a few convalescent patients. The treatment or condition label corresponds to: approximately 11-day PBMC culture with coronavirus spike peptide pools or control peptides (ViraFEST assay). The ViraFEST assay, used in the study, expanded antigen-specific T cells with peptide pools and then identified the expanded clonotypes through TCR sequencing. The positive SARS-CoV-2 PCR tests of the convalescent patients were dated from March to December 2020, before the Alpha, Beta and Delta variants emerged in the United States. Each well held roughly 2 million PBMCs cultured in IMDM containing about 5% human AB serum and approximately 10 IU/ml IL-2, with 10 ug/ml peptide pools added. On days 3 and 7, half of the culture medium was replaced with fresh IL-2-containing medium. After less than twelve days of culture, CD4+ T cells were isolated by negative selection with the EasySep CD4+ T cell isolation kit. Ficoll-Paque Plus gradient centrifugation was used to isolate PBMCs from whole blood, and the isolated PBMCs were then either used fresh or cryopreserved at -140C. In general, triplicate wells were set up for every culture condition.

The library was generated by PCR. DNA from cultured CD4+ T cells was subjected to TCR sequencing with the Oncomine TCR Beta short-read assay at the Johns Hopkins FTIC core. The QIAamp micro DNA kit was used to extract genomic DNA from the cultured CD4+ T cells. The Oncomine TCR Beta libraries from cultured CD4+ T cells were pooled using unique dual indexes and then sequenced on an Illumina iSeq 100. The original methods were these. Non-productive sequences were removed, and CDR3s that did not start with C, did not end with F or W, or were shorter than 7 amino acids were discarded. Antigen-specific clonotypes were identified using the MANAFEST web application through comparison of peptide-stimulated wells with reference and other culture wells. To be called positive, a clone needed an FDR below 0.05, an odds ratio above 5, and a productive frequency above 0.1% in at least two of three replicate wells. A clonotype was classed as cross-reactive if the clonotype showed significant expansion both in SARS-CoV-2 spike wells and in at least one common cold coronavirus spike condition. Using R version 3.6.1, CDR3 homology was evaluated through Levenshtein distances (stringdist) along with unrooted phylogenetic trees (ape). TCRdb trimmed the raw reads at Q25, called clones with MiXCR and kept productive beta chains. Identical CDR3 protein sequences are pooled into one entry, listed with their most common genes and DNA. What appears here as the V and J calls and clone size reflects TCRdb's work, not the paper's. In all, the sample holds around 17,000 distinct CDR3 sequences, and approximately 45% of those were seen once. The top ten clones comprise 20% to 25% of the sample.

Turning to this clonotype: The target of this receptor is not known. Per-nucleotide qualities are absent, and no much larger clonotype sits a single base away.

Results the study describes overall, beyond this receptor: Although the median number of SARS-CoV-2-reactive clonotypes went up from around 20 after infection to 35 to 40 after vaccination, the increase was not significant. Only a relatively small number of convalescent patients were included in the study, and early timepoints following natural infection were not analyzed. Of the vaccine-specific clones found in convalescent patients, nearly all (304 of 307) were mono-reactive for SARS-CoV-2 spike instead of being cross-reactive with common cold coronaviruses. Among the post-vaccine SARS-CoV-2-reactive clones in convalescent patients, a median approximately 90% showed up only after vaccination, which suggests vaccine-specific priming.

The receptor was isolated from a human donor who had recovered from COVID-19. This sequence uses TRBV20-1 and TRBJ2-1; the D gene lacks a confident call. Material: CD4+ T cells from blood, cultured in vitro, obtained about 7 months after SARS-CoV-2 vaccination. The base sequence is TGCAGTGCCACACCCTCGTGGTCCTACAATGAGCAGTTCTTC. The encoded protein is CSATPSWSYNEQFF.